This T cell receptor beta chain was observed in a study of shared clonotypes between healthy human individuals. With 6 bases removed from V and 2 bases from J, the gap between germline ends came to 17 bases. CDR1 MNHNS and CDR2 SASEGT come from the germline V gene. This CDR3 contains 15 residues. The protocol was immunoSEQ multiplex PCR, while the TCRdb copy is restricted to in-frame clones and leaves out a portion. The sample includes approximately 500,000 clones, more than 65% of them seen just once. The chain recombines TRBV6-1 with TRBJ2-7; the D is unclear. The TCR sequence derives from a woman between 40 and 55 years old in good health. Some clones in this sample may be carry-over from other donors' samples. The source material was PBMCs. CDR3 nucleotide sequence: TGTGCCAGCAGCCACGACGTAGGACGACCCTACGAGCAGTACTTC. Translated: CASSHDVGRPYEQYF.